These T cell receptor beta chains were read from a single sample in a study of response to subunit inactivated influenza vaccine. TCRdb fed the RT-PCR reads into MiXCR, producing one record per CDR3 protein. The repertoire holds around 530,000 distinct CDR3 sequences, about 15% seen once, with 2.5% to 3.5% in the top ten. The sample was CD4+ T cells sorted from PBMCs, taken roughly 24 months after vaccination. These receptors came from a man aged 45-69 years who received an inactivated influenza vaccine. CDR3s include the opening cysteine and the closing phenylalanine or tryptophan. The D gene is left open where the match is weak. Size tells how often a clone was seen (once, few, many) or the class of an expanded clone, and some rows leave it out.

TRBJ1-3 TRBV7-8 NA few 16 CASSPFGADSGNTIYF TGTGCCAGCAGCCCCTTCGGGGCGGACTCTGGAAACACCATATATTTT
TRBJ2-1 TRBV3-1 NA few 14 CASSQDSSVYEQFF TGTGCCAGCAGCCAAGATTCAAGCGTCTATGAGCAGTTCTTC
TRBJ2-3 TRBV20-1 TRBD1 NA 15 CSAREGQALGDTQYF TGCAGTGCTAGAGAGGGACAGGCCTTGGGAGATACGCAGTATTTT
TRBJ2-3 TRBV10-3 NA few 12 CAISDRADTQYF TGTGCCATCAGCGACCGGGCAGATACGCAGTATTTT
TRBJ2-1 TRBV14 NA many 12 CASSQDSYRQFF TGTGCCAGCAGCCAAGATTCCTATCGGCAGTTCTTC
TRBJ2-2 TRBV28 NA NA 14 CASSSHRFSGELFF TGTGCCAGCAGTTCGCACAGGTTTTCCGGGGAGCTGTTTTTT
TRBJ1-4 TRBV20-1 TRBD1 few 15 CSARPSGGRVEKLFF TGCAGTGCTAGACCATCAGGGGGCAGGGTTGAAAAACTGTTTTTT
TRBJ2-3 TRBV5-1 TRBD2 many 17 CASSLAPLAASTDTQYF TGCGCCAGCAGCTTGGCCCCTCTAGCGGCTAGCACAGATACGCAGTATTTT
TRBJ2-5 TRBV29-1 TRBD1 few 13 CSVDSRGRETQYF TGCAGCGTTGATTCGAGGGGGCGGGAGACCCAGTACTTC
TRBJ1-5 TRBV12-3/TRBV12-4 NA many 18 CASSLALLFEGHNQPQHF TGTGCCAGCAGTTTAGCGCTGTTGTTTGAGGGGCATAATCAGCCCCAGCATTTT
TRBJ2-3 TRBV27 NA few 16 CASSLSKGVGTDTQYF TGTGCCAGCAGTTTATCCAAGGGTGTTGGCACAGATACGCAGTATTTT
TRBJ2-1 TRBV2 NA NA 12 CASRPDSAKQFF TGTGCCAGCAGGCCTGACTCGGCCAAGCAGTTCTTC
TRBJ1-2 TRBV15 TRBD1 many 13 CATSNPTGAGYTF TGTGCCACCAGCAACCCGACAGGGGCCGGCTACACCTTC
TRBJ2-1 TRBV6-1 NA few 12 CASSQTYNEQFF TGTGCCAGCAGCCAAACCTACAATGAGCAGTTCTTC
TRBJ2-6 TRBV5-5 NA NA 17 CASSLAVPTSWANVLTF TGTGCCAGCAGCTTGGCAGTTCCTACCAGCTGGGCCAACGTCCTGACTTTC
TRBJ2-1 TRBV5-1 TRBD2 NA 16 CASSTRTSGSYNEQFF TGCGCCAGCAGCACAAGGACTAGCGGAAGCTACAATGAGCAGTTCTTC
TRBJ1-4 TRBV16 NA NA 16 CASSPPRGGRDEKLFF TGTGCCAGCAGCCCCCCCCGGGGGGGGAGAGATGAAAAACTGTTTTTT
TRBJ2-2 TRBV5-6 NA NA 14 CASSKLGFAGELFF TGTGCCAGCAGCAAACTAGGTTTCGCCGGGGAGCTGTTTTTT
TRBJ1-1 TRBV6-1 NA few 15 CASSARTAMNTEAFF TGTGCCAGCAGTGCCCGGACCGCGATGAACACTGAAGCTTTCTTT
TRBJ2-2 TRBV19 NA many 14 CASSIGAGSGELFF TGTGCCAGTAGTATAGGGGCAGGGTCCGGGGAGCTGTTTTTT
TRBJ2-3 TRBV7-7 NA NA 13 CASSTTLSDTQYF TGTGCCAGCAGCACGACCCTCTCAGATACGCAGTATTTT
TRBJ1-4 TRBV20-1 TRBD1 many 17 CSARDLGRGLDNEKLFF TGCAGTGCTAGAGATCTCGGCAGGGGGCTTGATAATGAAAAACTGTTTTTT
TRBJ2-7 TRBV10-2 NA few 16 CASIYRDTHESYEQYF TGCGCCAGCATATACCGGGACACCCATGAGTCCTACGAGCAGTACTTC
TRBJ2-5 TRBV3-1 TRBD2 NA 15 CASTTSGGAFETQYF TGTGCCAGCACCACCAGCGGGGGGGCCTTCGAGACCCAGTACTTC
TRBJ2-1 TRBV7-2 TRBD2 many 14 CASSYYGTSDEQFF TGTGCCAGCAGCTATTACGGGACTAGCGATGAGCAGTTCTTC
TRBJ2-5 TRBV24-1 NA NA 15 CATSDLRRGRETQYF TGTGCCACCAGTGATTTGCGCCGGGGTAGGGAGACCCAGTACTTC
TRBJ2-3 TRBV29-1 TRBD2 many 16 CSVVGLAGASTDTQYF TGCAGCGTTGTAGGACTAGCGGGAGCCAGTACAGATACGCAGTATTTT
TRBJ2-3 TRBV20-1 TRBD1 few 13 CRRQGAYTDTQYF TGCAGAAGACAGGGGGCCTACACAGATACGCAGTATTTT
TRBJ1-1 TRBV4-1 NA NA 15 CASSQAPTGNTEAFF TGCGCCAGCAGCCAAGCCCCGACAGGGAACACTGAAGCTTTCTTT
TRBJ2-7 TRBV7-8 TRBD1 NA 15 CASSPAGTGPGEQYF TGTGCCAGCAGCCCGGCCGGGACAGGTCCCGGCGAGCAGTACTTC
TRBJ2-5 TRBV29-1 TRBD2 NA 11 CSGGGFETQYF TGCAGCGGGGGGGGATTCGAGACCCAGTACTTC
TRBJ2-2 TRBV5-1 NA many 13 CASSLDQAGELFF TGCGCCAGCAGCTTGGATCAGGCCGGGGAGCTGTTTTTT
TRBJ2-1 TRBV5-1 TRBD2 few 16 CASSHGTSPKLHEQFF TGCGCCAGCAGCCACGGGACTAGCCCCAAGTTGCATGAGCAGTTCTTC
TRBJ2-7 TRBV5-1 NA NA 13 CASSARGFGEQYF TGCGCCAGCAGCGCGCGAGGGTTTGGCGAGCAGTACTTC
TRBJ2-7 TRBV7-8 NA few 14 CASSFLDQTYEQYF TGTGCCAGCAGCTTCCTGGACCAAACCTACGAGCAGTACTTC
TRBJ1-1 TRBV4-1 NA NA 14 CASSPWAAVTEAFF TGCGCCAGCAGCCCGTGGGCAGCAGTCACTGAAGCTTTCTTT
TRBJ2-3 TRBV28 NA many 17 CASSPFKRSDSTDTQYF TGTGCCAGCAGTCCCTTCAAGCGGTCCGATAGCACAGATACGCAGTATTTT
TRBJ2-1 TRBV6-5 TRBD2 NA 15 CASSYFLAGDNEQFF TGTGCCAGCAGTTACTTTTTGGCGGGGGACAATGAGCAGTTCTTC
TRBJ2-1 TRBV12-3/TRBV12-4 TRBD2 NA 17 CASSLSTSGRHYNEQFF TGTGCCAGCAGTTTAAGTACTAGCGGGAGGCACTACAATGAGCAGTTCTTC
TRBJ2-2 TRBV20-1 NA NA 14 CSARDSFRTGELFF TGCAGTGCTAGAGATTCTTTTCGCACCGGGGAGCTGTTTTTT
TRBJ2-7 TRBV4-3 NA NA 14 CASSPQTESYEQYF TGCGCCAGCAGCCCTCAGACAGAGTCCTACGAGCAGTACTTC
TRBJ2-3 TRBV20-1 TRBD2 NA 14 CSAAGTRGADTQYF TGCAGTGCTGCCGGGACTAGAGGTGCAGATACGCAGTATTTT
TRBJ2-3 TRBV11-2 NA NA 14 CASSRDPYTDTQYF TGTGCCAGCAGCCGGGACCCATACACAGATACGCAGTATTTT
TRBJ2-5 TRBV5-1 NA many 18 CASSPGIYNSGAKETQYF TGCGCCAGCAGCCCGGGGATTTATAACAGCGGAGCGAAAGAGACCCAGTACTTC
TRBJ2-5 TRBV4-1 NA NA 14 CASSHLVMRETQYF TGCGCCAGCAGCCATCTAGTAATGAGGGAGACCCAGTACTTC
TRBJ2-2 TRBV5-1 TRBD1 NA 17 CASRVLTGATNTGELFF TGCGCCAGCCGAGTCCTTACAGGGGCGACGAACACCGGGGAGCTGTTTTTT
TRBJ2-7 TRBV4-2 TRBD2 few 15 CASSQGTAGRDEQYF TGTGCCAGCAGCCAAGGTACAGCGGGAAGGGACGAGCAGTACTTC
TRBJ2-1 TRBV12-3/TRBV12-4 NA few 14 CASGTLAAHNEQFF TGTGCCAGCGGAACCCTGGCGGCCCACAATGAGCAGTTCTTC